This T cell receptor (beta chain) was documented in a study of blood T cell repertoires in COVID-19. In the study overall: Acute-phase and convalescent COVID-19 samples originated in the United States, Italy and Spain.

Per the original methods: Estimation of nucleated cell counts relied on the amplification of reference gene primers. TCRdb's table, derived via immunoSEQ multiplex PCR, lists solely in-frame clones and lacks some. V and J calls and clone size are those listed in that table; D and trimming were worked out from the DNA. Seen here are approximately 180,000 clones, 75% to 90% observed once, and the top ten hold roughly 7.2%. Trimming shortened V by 5 bases and J by 2 bases, and 16 bases separated the two germline ends. From germline, CDR1 is MNHNS and CDR2 SASEGT. The length of the CDR3 is 15 residues. The clonotype was recovered from a woman between 40 and 55 years old with COVID-19, enrolled during active disease. The chain links TRBV6-1 to TRBJ2-7; TRBD1 might be the D (5 bases). Sequencing used peripheral blood. The CDR3 spells CASSPQGDRAYEQYF. Here the CDR3 DNA reads TGTGCCAGCAGTCCCCAGGGCGACAGAGCCTACGAGCAGTACTTC.